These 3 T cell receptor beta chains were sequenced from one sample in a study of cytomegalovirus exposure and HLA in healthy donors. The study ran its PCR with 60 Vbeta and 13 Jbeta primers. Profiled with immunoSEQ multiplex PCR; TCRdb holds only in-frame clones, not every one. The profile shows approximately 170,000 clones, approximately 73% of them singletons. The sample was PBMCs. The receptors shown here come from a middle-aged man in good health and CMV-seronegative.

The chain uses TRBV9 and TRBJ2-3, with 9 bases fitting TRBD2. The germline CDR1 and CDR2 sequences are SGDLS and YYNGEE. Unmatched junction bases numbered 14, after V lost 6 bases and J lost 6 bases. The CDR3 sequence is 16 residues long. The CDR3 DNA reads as TGTGCCAGCAACAGAAGACTAGCGGCTCTAGGTGATACGCAGTATTTT. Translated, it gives CASNRRLAALGDTQYF.

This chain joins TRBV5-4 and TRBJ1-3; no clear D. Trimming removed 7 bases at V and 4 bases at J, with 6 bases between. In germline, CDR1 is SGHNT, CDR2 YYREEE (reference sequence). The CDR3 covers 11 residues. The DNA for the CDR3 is TGTGCCAGCCGCGGGGGAAACACCATATATTTT. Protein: CASRGGNTIYF.

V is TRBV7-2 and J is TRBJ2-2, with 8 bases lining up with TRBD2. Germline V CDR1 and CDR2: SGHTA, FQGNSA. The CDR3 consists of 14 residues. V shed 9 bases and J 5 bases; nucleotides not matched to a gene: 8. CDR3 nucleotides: TGTGCCAGGATTCGGGGGGGGAGTACCGGGGAGCTGTTTTTT. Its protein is CARIRGGSTGELFF.